This T cell receptor (beta chain) originates from a study of blood T cell repertoires in COVID-19 (TCRdb year 2020). As for the study more broadly: Samples from collaborators originated in the United States, Italy and Spain and spanned both the acute and convalescent phases of COVID-19. The material from the prospective study consisted of cDNA or gDNA derived from T cells, B-cell-depleted T cells, or PBMCs. The dataset comprised deeply sampled blood TCRbeta repertoires from subjects exposed to, actively infected with, or recovered from COVID-19. The repertoires were released in a freely available public database meant as a resource for research on the immune response to SARS-CoV-2. The samples were drawn from two sources: the first 160 participants of the ongoing ImmuneRACE study, and 1,000 to 1,500 subjects contributed by 6 global collaborators. A de-identified subject ID, COVID-19 status, age in years and sex were almost always included in the sample metadata. Where available, HLA class I and class II types were obtained from metadata supplied by the sample provider rather than from assay-based typing.

Whole blood was collected in K2EDTA tubes by collaborating institutions according to the institutions' own protocols. For TCRbeta analysis, collaborator samples were shipped as frozen whole blood, as isolated PBMCs, or as DNA extracted from either sample type. TCRbeta CDR3 regions were amplified from genomic DNA using the immunoSEQ Assay, a bias-controlled multiplex PCR. As for the original processing: Nucleated cell counts per sample were estimated from amplification of reference gene primers within the assay. To quantify the absolute abundance of each unique TCRbeta CDR3 rearrangement, sequence reads were collapsed and filtered. For each sample, productive Simpson clonality was calculated by taking the square root of Simpson's diversity index across productive rearrangements. TCRdb re-hosts the immuneACCESS table, in-frame sequences only. Its copies lack some clones; in the studies checked, an unresolved V gene accounts for under half of them, and the cause for the rest is not known. The V and J calls and clone size come from that table; D and trimming were worked out from the DNA. Counted in this sample were roughly 80,000 clones; 90% of them appeared once. The ten biggest clones cover 1.5% to 2% of the sample.

Details on this clone: Which antigen it targets is not known. No quality values exist for individual bases; no much larger clone is one base distant.

Taken from the germline V gene, the CDR1 and CDR2 loops are ENHRY and SYGVKD. Relative to germline, V is missing 0 bases and J is missing 2 bases, with 5 bases of the junction outside any gene match. The CDR3 spans 17 residues, from the cysteine through the phenylalanine. Only the CDR3 region is kept as DNA, spanning 51 bases read in frame from base 1. What the work shows at the level of the full study, not this receptor alone: Clinical and demographic metadata were provided uncurated, with the amount varying by source and participant.

Specimen: peripheral blood. This clonotype originated in a man aged 55 to 70 with acute or convalescent COVID-19. The sequence joins TRBV10-3 to TRBJ2-4, with TRBD1 matching 9 junction bases. The CDR3 reads CAISESGTGTTKNIQYF. The DNA is as follows: TGTGCCATCAGTGAGTCTGGGACAGGGACCACCAAAAACATTCAGTACTTC.